The sequence of this TCR beta chain was determined in a study of response to subunit inactivated influenza vaccine. TCRdb independently ran MiXCR on the RT-PCR reads; one entry per CDR3 protein. In the table there are about 540,000 distinct CDR3 sequences, approximately 22% of which are singletons. This clonotype was detected a few times. The CDR3 contains 12 residues. V lost 3 bases and J lost 5, with 7 bases in between. This same sample was also part of a study on T cells expressing NK-cell markers. Per that paper: With UMIs, 5'RACE template switching was used to make TCR beta cDNA. Sequencing of TCR beta repertoires drew on sorted CD3+CD56+NKG2C+, CD3+CD56+NKG2C- and CD3+CD56-NKG2C+ T cells.

The rearrangement joins TRBV12-3 or TRBV12-4 to TRBJ1-1; D not resolved. This receptor was taken from a man aged 50 or older who received an inactivated influenza vaccine. The sample here was CD4+ T cells sorted from PBMCs, taken about 12 days after vaccination. The CDR3 DNA follows: TGTGCCAGCAGTTTTTATATGACTGAAGCTTTCTTT. It encodes CASSFYMTEAFF.